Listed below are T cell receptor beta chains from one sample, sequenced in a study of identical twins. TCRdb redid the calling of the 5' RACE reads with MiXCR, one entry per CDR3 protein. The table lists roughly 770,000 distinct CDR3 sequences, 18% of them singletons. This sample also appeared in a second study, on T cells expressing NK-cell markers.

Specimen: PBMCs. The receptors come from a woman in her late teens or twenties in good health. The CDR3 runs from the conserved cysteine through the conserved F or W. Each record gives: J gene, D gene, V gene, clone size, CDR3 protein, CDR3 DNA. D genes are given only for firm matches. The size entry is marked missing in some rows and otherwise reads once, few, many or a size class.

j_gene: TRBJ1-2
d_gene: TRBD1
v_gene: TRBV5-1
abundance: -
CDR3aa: CASSYDPGQDTHHF
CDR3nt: TGCGCCAGCAGCTACGATCCGGGACAGGATACCCACCATTTC

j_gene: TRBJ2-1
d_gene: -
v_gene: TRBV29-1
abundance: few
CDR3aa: CSSQSGNEQFF
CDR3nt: TGCAGCTCTCAGTCAGGGAATGAGCAGTTCTTC

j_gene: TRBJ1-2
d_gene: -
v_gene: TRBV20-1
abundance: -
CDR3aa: CSARDPRTYGYTF
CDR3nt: TGCAGTGCTAGAGATCCTAGGACCTATGGCTACACCTTC

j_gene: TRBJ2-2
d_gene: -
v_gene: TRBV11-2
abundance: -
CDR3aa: CASRVAHTSNTGELFF
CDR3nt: TGTGCCAGCAGGGTGGCGCACACCTCGAACACCGGGGAGCTGTTTTTT

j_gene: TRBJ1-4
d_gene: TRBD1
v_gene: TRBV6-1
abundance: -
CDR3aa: CASQDRMVEKLFF
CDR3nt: TGTGCCAGCCAGGACAGGATGGTTGAAAAACTGTTTTTT

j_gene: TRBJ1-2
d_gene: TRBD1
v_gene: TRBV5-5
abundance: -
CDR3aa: CASSSHDRASYGYTF
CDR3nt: TGTGCCAGCAGCTCACATGACAGGGCGTCTTATGGCTACACCTTC

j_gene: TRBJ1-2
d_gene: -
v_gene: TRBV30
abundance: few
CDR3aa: CAWTGLPNYGYTF
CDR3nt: TGTGCCTGGACCGGGCTCCCTAACTATGGCTACACCTTC

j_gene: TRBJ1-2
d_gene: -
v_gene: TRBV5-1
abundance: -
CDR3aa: CASSLQGRDAAGYTF
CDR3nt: TGCGCCAGCAGCTTGCAGGGCCGGGACGCGGCTGGCTACACCTTC

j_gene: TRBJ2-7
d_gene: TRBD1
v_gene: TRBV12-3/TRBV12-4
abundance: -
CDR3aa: CASSTSDRGLHEQYF
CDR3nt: TGTGCCAGCAGCACCTCGGACAGGGGGCTCCACGAGCAGTACTTC

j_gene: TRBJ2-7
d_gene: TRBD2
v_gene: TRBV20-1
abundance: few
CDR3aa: CSARASGYYEQYF
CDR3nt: TGCAGTGCCCGGGCTAGCGGGTACTACGAGCAGTACTTC

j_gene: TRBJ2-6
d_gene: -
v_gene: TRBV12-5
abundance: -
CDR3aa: CASGYSGGANVLTF
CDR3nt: TGTGCTAGTGGCTACTCCGGTGGGGCCAACGTCCTGACTTTC

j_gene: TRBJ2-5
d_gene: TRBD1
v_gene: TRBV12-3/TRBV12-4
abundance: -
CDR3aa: CASSQGRTGGRETQYF
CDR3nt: TGTGCCAGCAGTCAAGGCAGGACAGGGGGACGGGAGACCCAGTACTTC

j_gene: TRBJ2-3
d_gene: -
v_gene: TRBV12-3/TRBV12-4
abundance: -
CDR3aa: CASSPSWVTDTQYF
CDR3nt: TGTGCCAGCAGCCCCAGCTGGGTCACAGATACGCAGTATTTT

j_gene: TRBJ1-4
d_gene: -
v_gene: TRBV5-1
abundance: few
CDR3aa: CASSSTPKEKLFF
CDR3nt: TGCGCCAGCAGTTCGACTCCGAAGGAAAAACTGTTTTTT

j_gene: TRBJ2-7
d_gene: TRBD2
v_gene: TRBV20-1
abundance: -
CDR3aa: CSAHPGSGGSYEQYF
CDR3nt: TGCAGTGCCCACCCGGGAAGCGGGGGCTCCTACGAGCAGTACTTC

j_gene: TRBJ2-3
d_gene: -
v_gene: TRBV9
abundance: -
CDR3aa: CASSAQGTLTDTQYF
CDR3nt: TGTGCCAGCAGCGCGCAGGGGACTCTCACAGATACGCAGTATTTT

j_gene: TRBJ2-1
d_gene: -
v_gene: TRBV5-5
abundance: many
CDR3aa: CASSPYSGGGGYNEQFF
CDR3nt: TGTGCCAGCAGCCCATACTCTGGGGGAGGGGGCTACAATGAGCAGTTCTTC

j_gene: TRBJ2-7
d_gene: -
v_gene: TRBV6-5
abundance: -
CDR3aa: CASSGRYYEQYF
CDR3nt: TGTGCCAGTTCGGGCCGTTATTACGAGCAGTACTTC

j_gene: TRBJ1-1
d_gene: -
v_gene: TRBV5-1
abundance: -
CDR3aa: CASSLVGAGEIFRMNTEAFF
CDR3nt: TGCGCCAGCAGCTTGGTTGGGGCAGGGGAGATCTTTCGGATGAACACTGAAGCTTTCTTT

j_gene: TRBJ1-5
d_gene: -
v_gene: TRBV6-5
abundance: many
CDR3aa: CASSYSGGNQPQHF
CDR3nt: TGTGCCAGCAGTTATTCTGGCGGAAATCAGCCCCAGCATTTT

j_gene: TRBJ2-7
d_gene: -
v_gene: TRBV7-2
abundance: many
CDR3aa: CASSFGGGEQYF
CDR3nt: TGTGCCAGCAGCTTCGGCGGCGGGGAGCAGTACTTC

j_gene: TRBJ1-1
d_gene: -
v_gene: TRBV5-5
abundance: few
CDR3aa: CASSLRAGYTEAFF
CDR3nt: TGTGCCAGCAGCCTCCGTGCGGGTTACACTGAAGCTTTCTTT

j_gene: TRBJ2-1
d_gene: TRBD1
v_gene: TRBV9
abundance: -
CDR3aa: CASSVLGGRREQFF
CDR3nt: TGTGCCAGCAGCGTTCTAGGGGGCCGAAGAGAGCAGTTCTTC

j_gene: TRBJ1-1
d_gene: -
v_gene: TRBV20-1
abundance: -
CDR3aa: CSVSRRTNTEAFF
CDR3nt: TGCAGTGTAAGTAGACGGACGAACACTGAAGCTTTCTTT

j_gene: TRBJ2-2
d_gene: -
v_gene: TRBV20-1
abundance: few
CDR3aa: CSASARGTGELFF
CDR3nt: TGCAGTGCTAGTGCCCGCGGCACCGGGGAGCTGTTTTTT

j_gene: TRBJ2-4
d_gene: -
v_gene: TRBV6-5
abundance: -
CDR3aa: CASSYGIGVMNIQYF
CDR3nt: TGTGCCAGCAGTTACGGGATCGGGGTTATGAACATTCAGTACTTC

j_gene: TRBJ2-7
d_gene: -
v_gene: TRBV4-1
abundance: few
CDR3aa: CASSQKKIGHLSSYEQYF
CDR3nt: TGCGCCAGCAGCCAAAAAAAGATAGGACACTTGAGCTCCTACGAGCAGTACTTC

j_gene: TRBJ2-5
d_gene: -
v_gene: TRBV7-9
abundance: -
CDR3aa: CASSSFGVSTKGETQYF
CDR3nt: TGTGCCAGCAGCTCGTTCGGGGTTTCAACCAAGGGAGAGACCCAGTACTTC

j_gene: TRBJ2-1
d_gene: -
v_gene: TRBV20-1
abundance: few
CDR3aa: CSARVVSALSSYNEQFF
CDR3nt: TGCAGTGCTAGAGTGGTTTCAGCCTTGAGCTCCTACAATGAGCAGTTCTTC

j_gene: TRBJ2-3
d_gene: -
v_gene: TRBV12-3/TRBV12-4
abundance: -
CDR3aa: CASTPFGSVGTDTQYF
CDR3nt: TGTGCCAGCACCCCTTTCGGATCCGTGGGTACAGATACGCAGTATTTT

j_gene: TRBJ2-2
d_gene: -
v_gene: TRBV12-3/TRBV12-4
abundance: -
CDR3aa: CASEKNTGELFF
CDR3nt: TGTGCCAGCGAGAAGAACACCGGGGAGCTGTTTTTT

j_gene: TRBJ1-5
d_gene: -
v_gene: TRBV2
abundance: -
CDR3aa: CATRQGNQPQHF
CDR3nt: TGTGCCACCCGTCAGGGGAATCAGCCCCAGCATTTT

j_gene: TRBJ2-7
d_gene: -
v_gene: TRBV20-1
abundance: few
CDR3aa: CSAPLSETGRNEQYF
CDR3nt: TGCAGTGCTCCCCTTTCGGAGACAGGGAGGAACGAGCAGTACTTC

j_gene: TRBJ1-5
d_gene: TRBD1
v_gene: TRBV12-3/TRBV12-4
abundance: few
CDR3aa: CASSLSGTGAQPQHF
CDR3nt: TGTGCCAGCAGTTTATCAGGGACAGGGGCTCAGCCCCAGCATTTT

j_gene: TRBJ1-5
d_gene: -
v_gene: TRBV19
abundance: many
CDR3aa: CASSIYGTPNQPQHF
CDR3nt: TGTGCCAGTAGTATATATGGGACCCCCAATCAGCCCCAGCATTTT

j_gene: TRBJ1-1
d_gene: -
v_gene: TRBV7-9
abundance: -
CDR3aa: CASSLGPREAFF
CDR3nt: TGTGCCAGCAGCTTGGGGCCCCGAGAAGCTTTCTTT

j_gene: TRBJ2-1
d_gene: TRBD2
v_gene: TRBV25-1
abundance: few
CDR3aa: CASSTWSGRGTYNEQFF
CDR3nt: TGTGCCAGCAGCACCTGGAGCGGGAGGGGGACCTACAATGAGCAGTTCTTC

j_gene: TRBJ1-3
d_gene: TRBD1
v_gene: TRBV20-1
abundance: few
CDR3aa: CSARYLQGRSGNTIYF
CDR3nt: TGCAGTGCTAGATACCTACAGGGGAGGTCTGGAAACACCATATATTTT